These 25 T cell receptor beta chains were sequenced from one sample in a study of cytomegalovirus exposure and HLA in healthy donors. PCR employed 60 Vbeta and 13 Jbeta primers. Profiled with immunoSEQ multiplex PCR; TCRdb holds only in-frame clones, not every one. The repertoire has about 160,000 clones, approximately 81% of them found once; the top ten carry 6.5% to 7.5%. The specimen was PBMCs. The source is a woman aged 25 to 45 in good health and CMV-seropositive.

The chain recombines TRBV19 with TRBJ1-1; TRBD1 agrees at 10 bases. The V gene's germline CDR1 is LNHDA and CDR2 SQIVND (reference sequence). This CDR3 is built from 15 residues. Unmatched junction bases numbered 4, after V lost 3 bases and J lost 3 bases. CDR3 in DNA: TGTGCCAGTAGTATTGTGGGGACAGGGGACACTGAAGCTTTCTTT. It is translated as CASSIVGTGDTEAFF.

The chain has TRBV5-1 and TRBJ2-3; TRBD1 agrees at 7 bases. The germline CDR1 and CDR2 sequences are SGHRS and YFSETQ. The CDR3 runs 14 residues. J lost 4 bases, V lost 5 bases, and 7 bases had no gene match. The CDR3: CASRIGQGADTQYF. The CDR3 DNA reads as TGCGCCAGCAGGATTGGCCAGGGGGCAGATACGCAGTATTTT.

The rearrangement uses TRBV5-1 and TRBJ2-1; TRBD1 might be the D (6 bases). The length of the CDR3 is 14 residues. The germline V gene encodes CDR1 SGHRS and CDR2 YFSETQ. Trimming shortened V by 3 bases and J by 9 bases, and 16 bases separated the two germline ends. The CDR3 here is CASSYPGADFEQFF. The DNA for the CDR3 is TGCGCCAGCAGCTACCCAGGGGCGGACTTTGAGCAGTTCTTC.

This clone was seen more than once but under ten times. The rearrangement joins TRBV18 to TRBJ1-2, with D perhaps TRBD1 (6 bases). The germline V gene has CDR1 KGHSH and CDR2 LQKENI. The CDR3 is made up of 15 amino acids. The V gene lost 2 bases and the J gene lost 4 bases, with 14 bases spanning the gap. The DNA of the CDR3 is TGTGCCAGCTCACCAGGGGGCCTGGTATTCTATGGCTACACCTTC. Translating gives CASSPGGLVFYGYTF.

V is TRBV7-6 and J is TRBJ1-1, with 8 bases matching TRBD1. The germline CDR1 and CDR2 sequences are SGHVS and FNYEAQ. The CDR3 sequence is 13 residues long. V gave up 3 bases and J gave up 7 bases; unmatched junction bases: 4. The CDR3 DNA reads TGTGCCAGCAGCTTTAGCAGGGGGCGTGAAGCTTTCTTT. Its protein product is CASSFSRGREAFF.

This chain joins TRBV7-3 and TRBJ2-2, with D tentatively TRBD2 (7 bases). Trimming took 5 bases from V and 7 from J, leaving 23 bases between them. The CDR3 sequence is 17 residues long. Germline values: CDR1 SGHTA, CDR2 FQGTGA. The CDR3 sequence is CASSRFQRGVQGGELFF. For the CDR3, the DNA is TGTGCCAGCAGCCGTTTCCAGCGGGGTGTACAGGGCGGGGAGCTGTTTTTT. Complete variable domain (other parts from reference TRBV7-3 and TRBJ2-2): GAGVSQTPSNKVTEKGKYVELRCDPISGHTALYWYRQSLGQGPEFLIYFQGTGAADDSGLPNDRFFAVRPEGSVSTLKIQRTERGDSAVYLCASSRFQRGVQGGELFFGEGSRLTVL.

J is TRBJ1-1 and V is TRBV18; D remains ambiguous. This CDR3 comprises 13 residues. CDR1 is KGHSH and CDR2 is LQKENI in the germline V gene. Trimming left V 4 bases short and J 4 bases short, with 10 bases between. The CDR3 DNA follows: TGTGCCAGCTCACGAGATCTAACCACTGAAGCTTTCTTT. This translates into CASSRDLTTEAFF.

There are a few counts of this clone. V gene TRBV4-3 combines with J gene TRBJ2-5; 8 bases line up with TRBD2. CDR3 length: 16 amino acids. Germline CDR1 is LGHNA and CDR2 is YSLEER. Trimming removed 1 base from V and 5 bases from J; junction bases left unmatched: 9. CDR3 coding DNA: TGCGCCAGCAGCCAAGGGGCGGCGTTAGCGGGGGAGACCCAGTACTTC. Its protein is CASSQGAALAGETQYF.

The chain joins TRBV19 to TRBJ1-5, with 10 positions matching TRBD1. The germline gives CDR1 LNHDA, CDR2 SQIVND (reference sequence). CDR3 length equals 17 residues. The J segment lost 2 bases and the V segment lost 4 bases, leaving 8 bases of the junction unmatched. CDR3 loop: CASSTGFGTGGNQPQHF. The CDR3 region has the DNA TGTGCCAGTAGTACGGGTTTCGGGACAGGGGGCAATCAGCCCCAGCATTTT.

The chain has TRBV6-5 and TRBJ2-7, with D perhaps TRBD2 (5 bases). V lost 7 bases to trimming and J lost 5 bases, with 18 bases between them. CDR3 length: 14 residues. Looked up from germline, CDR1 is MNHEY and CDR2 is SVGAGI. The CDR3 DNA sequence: TGTGCCAGCACCAAATCCCGGGATCCCCACGAGCAGTACTTC. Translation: CASTKSRDPHEQYF.

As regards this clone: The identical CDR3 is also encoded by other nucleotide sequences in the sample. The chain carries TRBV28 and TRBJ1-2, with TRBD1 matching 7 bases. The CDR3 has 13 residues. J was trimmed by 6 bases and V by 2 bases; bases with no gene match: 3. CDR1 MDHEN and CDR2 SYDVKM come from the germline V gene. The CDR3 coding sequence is TGTGCCAGCAGTTTAATGACAGGGAATGGCTACACCTTC. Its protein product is CASSLMTGNGYTF.

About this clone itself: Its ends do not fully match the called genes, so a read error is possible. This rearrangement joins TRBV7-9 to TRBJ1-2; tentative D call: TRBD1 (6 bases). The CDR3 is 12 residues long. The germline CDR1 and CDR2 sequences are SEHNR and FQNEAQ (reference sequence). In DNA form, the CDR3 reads TGTTCCAGCAGCTCTGGACAGTTCGGCTACACCTTC. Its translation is CSSSSGQFGYTF. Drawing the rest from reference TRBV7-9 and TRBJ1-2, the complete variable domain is DTGVSQNPRHKITKRGQNVTFRCDPISEHNRLYWYRQTLGQGPEFLTYFQNEAQLEKSRLLSDRFSAERPKGSFSTLEIQRTEQGDSAMYLCSSSSGQFGYTFGSGTRLTVV.

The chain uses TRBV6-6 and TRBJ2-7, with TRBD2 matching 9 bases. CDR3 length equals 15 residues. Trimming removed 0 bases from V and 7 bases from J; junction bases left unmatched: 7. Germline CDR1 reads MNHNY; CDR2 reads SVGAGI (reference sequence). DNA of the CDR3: TGTGCCAGCAGTTACTCCGGGACTAGCAACGGTGAGCAGTACTTC. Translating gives CASSYSGTSNGEQYF.

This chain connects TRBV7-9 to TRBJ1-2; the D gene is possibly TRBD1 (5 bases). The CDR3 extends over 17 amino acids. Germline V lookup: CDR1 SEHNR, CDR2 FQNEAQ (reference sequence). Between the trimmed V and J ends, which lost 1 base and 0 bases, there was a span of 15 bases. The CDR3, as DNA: TGTGCCAGCAGCTTAGGGGCAGGGTGGGAAGCTAACTATGGCTACACCTTC. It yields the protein CASSLGAGWEANYGYTF.

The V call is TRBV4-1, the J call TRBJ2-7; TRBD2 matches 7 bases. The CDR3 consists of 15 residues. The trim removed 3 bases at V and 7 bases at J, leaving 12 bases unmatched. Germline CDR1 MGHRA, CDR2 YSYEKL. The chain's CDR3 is CASSHLGRGSGEQYF. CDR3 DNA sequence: TGCGCCAGCAGCCACCTTGGGAGGGGCTCTGGGGAGCAGTACTTC.

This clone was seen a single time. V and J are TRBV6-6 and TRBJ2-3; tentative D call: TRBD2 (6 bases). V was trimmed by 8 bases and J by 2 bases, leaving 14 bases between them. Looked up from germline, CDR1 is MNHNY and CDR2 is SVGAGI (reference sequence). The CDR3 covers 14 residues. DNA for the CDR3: TGTGCCAGCGAGACCCCGGGGGTCACAGATACGCAGTATTTT. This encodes CASETPGVTDTQYF.

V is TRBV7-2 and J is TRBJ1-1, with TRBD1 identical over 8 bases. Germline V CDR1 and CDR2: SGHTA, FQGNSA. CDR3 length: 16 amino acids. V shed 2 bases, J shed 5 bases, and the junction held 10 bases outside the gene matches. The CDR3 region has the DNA TGTGCCAGCAGCTTACAGGGCAGGGGGCTTGGGACTGAAGCTTTCTTT. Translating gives CASSLQGRGLGTEAFF. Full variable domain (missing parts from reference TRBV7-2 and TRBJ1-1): GAGVSQSPSNKVTEKGKDVELRCDPISGHTALYWYRQSLGQGLEFLIYFQGNSAPDKSGLPSDRFSAERTGGSVSTLTIQRTQQEDSAVYLCASSLQGRGLGTEAFFGQGTRLTVV.

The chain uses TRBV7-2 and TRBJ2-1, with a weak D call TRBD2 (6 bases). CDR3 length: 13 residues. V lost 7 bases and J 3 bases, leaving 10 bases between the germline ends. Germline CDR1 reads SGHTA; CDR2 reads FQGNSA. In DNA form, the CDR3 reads TGTGCCAGCAATGCGGGGTACTACAATGAGCAGTTCTTC. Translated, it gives CASNAGYYNEQFF.

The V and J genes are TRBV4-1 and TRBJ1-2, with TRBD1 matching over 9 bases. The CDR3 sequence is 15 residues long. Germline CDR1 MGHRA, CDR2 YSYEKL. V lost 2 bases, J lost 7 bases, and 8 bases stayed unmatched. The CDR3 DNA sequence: TGCGCCAGCAGCCAAAGGGACAGGGACTTAGTTGGCTACACCTTC. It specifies CASSQRDRDLVGYTF.

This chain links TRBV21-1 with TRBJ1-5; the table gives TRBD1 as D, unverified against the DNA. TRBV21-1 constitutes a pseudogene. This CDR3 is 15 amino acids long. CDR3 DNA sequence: TGTGCCAGCAGCAGGACAGATTATAGCAATCAGCCCCAGCATTTT. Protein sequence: CASSRTDYSNQPQHF.

CDR3 in DNA: TGCGCCAGCAGCCATTTCGGACAGGACCGGGATTCACCCCTCCACTTT. It encodes CASSHFGQDRDSPLHF. The chain is built from TRBV4-1 and TRBJ1-6; 7 positions match TRBD1. The CDR3 is made up of 16 amino acids. The ends lost 3 bases at V and 8 bases at J; junction bases unmatched: 10. CDR1 MGHRA and CDR2 YSYEKL come from the germline V gene.

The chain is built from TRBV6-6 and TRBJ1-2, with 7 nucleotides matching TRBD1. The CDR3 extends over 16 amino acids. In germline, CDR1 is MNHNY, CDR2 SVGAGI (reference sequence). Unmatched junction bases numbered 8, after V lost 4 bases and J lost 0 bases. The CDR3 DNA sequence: TGTGCCAGCAGTTTACTCTGGACAGGAGCTAACTATGGCTACACCTTC. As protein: CASSLLWTGANYGYTF.

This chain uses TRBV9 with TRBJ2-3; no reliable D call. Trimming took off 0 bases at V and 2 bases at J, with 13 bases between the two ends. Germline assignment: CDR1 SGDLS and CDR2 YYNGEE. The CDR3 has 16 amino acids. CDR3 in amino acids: CASSVGDTLPTDTQYF. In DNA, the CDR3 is TGTGCCAGCAGCGTAGGTGACACCCTGCCCACAGATACGCAGTATTTT.

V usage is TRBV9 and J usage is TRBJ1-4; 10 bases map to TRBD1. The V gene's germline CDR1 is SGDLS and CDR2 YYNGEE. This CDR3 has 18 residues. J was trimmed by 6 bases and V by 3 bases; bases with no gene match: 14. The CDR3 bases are TGTGCCAGCAGCGCGTCACTCTATCCGGGACAGGGGTATGAAAAACTGTTTTTT. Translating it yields CASSASLYPGQGYEKLFF.

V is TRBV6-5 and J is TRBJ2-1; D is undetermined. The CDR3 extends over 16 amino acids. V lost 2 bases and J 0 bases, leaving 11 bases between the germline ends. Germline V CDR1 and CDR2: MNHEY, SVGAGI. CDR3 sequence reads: CASSYRSRSSYNEQFF. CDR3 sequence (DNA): TGTGCCAGCAGTTACCGATCTAGAAGCTCCTACAATGAGCAGTTCTTC.